These T cell receptor beta chains were read from a single sample in a study of T-cell reconstitution after alpha-beta-depleted transplantation in children. A single record per CDR3 protein comes from TCRdb applying MiXCR to the PCR reads. The sample lists about 200,000 distinct CDR3 sequences, 5.5% to 7% seen once, with more than 5.5% in the top ten. The source material was PBMCs, sampled before TCRalphabeta/CD19-depleted stem cell transplant. All receptors come from a boy aged 2 to 10 with acute lymphoblastic leukemia, due to receive a stem cell transplant. The CDR3 runs from the conserved cysteine through the conserved F or W. D genes are given only for firm matches. For some rows the clone size is stated as once, few or many, or as a class when expanded; others skip it.

>TRBV7-8|many|-|TRBJ2-2
CASSLGDFNTGELFF
>TRBV12-3/TRBV12-4|-|TRBD2|TRBJ2-5
CASSLPGLDAETQYF
>TRBV7-2|many|-|TRBJ2-3
CASRVGASTDTQYF
>TRBV27|many|-|TRBJ2-7
CASSATQGGEQYF
>TRBV5-1|many|-|TRBJ2-2
CASSLDPAGVGGELFF
>TRBV7-9|few|TRBD1|TRBJ2-3
CASNNQGADTQYF
>TRBV12-3/TRBV12-4|many|TRBD1|TRBJ1-1
CASSQDRGRFSTEAFF
>TRBV30|-|-|TRBJ2-3
CAWSVPPGDTQYF
>TRBV12-3/TRBV12-4|many|-|TRBJ1-2
CASSLWTNRQSYGYTF
>TRBV12-3/TRBV12-4|many|-|TRBJ1-1
CASREGTEAFF
>TRBV27|-|-|TRBJ2-4
CASSSLVGGNIQYF
>TRBV25-1|many|-|TRBJ2-1
CASSGSRNYGEQFF
>TRBV7-2|-|-|TRBJ2-1
CASSLSLVYNEQFF
>TRBV20-1|-|TRBD1|TRBJ1-2
CSARRPGTGGGYTF
>TRBV29-1|few|-|TRBJ1-2
CSAVGWGSIYGYTF
>TRBV7-9|few|-|TRBJ2-2
CASSSTGLGTGELFF
>TRBV6-1|few|TRBD1|TRBJ2-1
CASRPQGANEQFF
>TRBV7-2|many|TRBD1|TRBJ2-1
CASSFGTGAGWEQFF
>TRBV29-1|many|-|TRBJ2-6
CSVATRSPLSGANVLTF
>TRBV5-1|many|-|TRBJ2-7
CASTPGTTSYEQYF
>TRBV10-2|many|-|TRBJ2-3
CASSDRVDTQYF
>TRBV21-1|-|-|TRBJ2-7
CAPSEGGTSYEQYF
>TRBV9|few|TRBD2|TRBJ2-3
CASSVTTTGGLPRADTQYF
>TRBV29-1|many|-|TRBJ2-3
CSAHTKGADTQYF
>TRBV20-1|few|-|TRBJ1-1
CSAGPWRTNTEAFF
>TRBV5-1|many|-|TRBJ2-2
CASSLAANTGELFF
>TRBV20-1|-|TRBD2|TRBJ2-7
CSAMAFDLREDFPYEQYF
>TRBV20-1|many|TRBD2|TRBJ2-3
CSVSNSGRAEDTQYF
>TRBV28|many|TRBD2|TRBJ2-1
CASSPTSGGLKPFF
>TRBV6-2/TRBV6-3|few|-|TRBJ2-1
CASRFSSYNEQFF
>TRBV27|-|-|TRBJ2-6
CASQAGGANVLTF
>TRBV29-1|many|TRBD2|TRBJ2-5
CSALRPSGHLETQYF
>TRBV12-3/TRBV12-4|many|-|TRBJ1-2
CASSQGHNYGYTF
>TRBV5-1|many|TRBD2|TRBJ2-2
CASSLLPSGARGELFF
>TRBV29-1|few|-|TRBJ2-5
CSVEARETQYF
>TRBV3-1|many|-|TRBJ2-1
CASSQGPVSYNEQFF
>TRBV7-2|many|TRBD2|TRBJ2-7
CASSLGLAGGAPYEQYF
>TRBV29-1|-|TRBD1|TRBJ2-7
CSVSGTGQYEQYF
>TRBV20-1|many|-|TRBJ2-3
CSARTGHTAGSDTQYF
>TRBV29-1|many|-|TRBJ1-1
CSVEEGVTEAFF
>TRBV9|many|-|TRBJ2-1
CASNSGYHNEQFF
>TRBV7-9|-|-|TRBJ2-5
CASSLAGPKETQYF
>TRBV6-2/TRBV6-3|many|TRBD1|TRBJ1-4
CASSYWGQPNEKLFF
>TRBV29-1|many|TRBD1|TRBJ2-3
CSVEDGTGWADTQYF
>TRBV5-1|few|-|TRBJ1-1
CASSFPGEDTEAFF
>TRBV7-2|many|TRBD2|TRBJ2-1
CASSSRLAGWLSYNEQFF
>TRBV2|-|-|TRBJ2-4
CASSARTAKNIQYF
>TRBV7-2|many|-|TRBJ2-3
CASSLSVDTQYF
>TRBV28|many|-|TRBJ1-3
CASSFGVAGNTIYF
>TRBV25-1|many|-|TRBJ2-3
CAVGGGAYSTDTQYF
>TRBV7-2|many|-|TRBJ2-7
CASTPSGFTYEQYF